The source of this T cell receptor (beta chain) is a study of blood T cell repertoires in COVID-19. Study overall: Collection of acute and convalescent COVID-19 samples took place in the United States, Italy and Spain. PBMCs, B-cell-depleted T cells, or T cells provided the cDNA or gDNA that made up the material.

Looked up from germline, CDR1 is MNHEY and CDR2 is SVGAGI. The CDR3 length is 13 residues. The V gene lost 0 bases and the J gene lost 8 bases, with 10 bases spanning the gap. In the authors' workflow: Reference gene primer amplification gave nucleated cell count estimates. Assay: immunoSEQ multiplex PCR; the TCRdb copy retains only in-frame clones and omits some. The V and J calls and the clone size are those of that table, but D and trimming were determined from the DNA. The data contain 95,000 to 150,000 clones, around 88% of them singletons. The V and J genes are TRBV6-5 and TRBJ1-2; D unresolved. The TCR originated in a woman aged 45-59 years with active or convalescent COVID-19. Sequencing used peripheral blood. This chain's CDR3 is CASSYSPRGGYTF. In DNA, the CDR3 is TGTGCCAGCAGTTACTCCCCTAGAGGAGGCTACACCTTC.